The 21 T cell receptor beta chains reported below all come from one sample, sequenced in a study of T cell responses to AZD1222 COVID-19 vaccine. The assay was immunoSEQ multiplex PCR, and TCRdb's table has in-frame clones only and misses some. The sample holds under 100,000 clones, approximately 90% seen once. The sequencing here drew on peripheral blood, taken 28 days after the second AZD1222 dose. These receptors all stem from an adult who received the AZD1222 COVID-19 vaccine.

The J gene is TRBJ1-2, the V gene TRBV5-1, with D perhaps TRBD1 (5 bases). The ends were cut back, 2 bases at V and 3 bases at J, with 14 bases in the middle. CDR1 SGHRS and CDR2 YFSETQ come from the germline V gene. This CDR3 contains 15 residues. Here the CDR3 DNA reads TGCGCCAGCAGCTTAGGGGAGTCGAAGGACTATGGCTACACCTTC. Protein sequence: CASSLGESKDYGYTF.

The chain links TRBV19 to TRBJ1-4; 8 nucleotides line up with TRBD1. The CDR3 runs to 15 residues. Germline CDR1 is LNHDA and CDR2 is SQIVND (reference sequence). Trimming took 3 bases from V and 8 from J; bases not matched to a gene: 8. The CDR3 DNA reads TGTGCCAGTAGTATGGGACAGGCCGGGAAGGAAAAACTGTTTTTT. Its translation is CASSMGQAGKEKLFF.

The chain carries TRBV27 and TRBJ1-1, with no clear D. Trimming pared 5 bases from V and 8 bases from J, leaving 12 bases between. Germline V lookup: CDR1 MNHEY, CDR2 SMNVEV (reference sequence). CDR3 length: 12 residues. The CDR3 DNA reads TGTGCCAGCAGTCAAATTCGGTCAGAAGCTTTCTTT. Protein product: CASSQIRSEAFF.

V and J are TRBV9 and TRBJ1-1; D remains unclear. The germline gives CDR1 SGDLS, CDR2 YYNGEE. The CDR3 totals 13 residues. The V end lost 0 bases, the J end lost 7 bases, and 10 bases lay between the germline ends. Here the CDR3 reads CASSVGPGDEAFF. CDR3 DNA sequence: TGTGCCAGCAGCGTAGGGCCCGGAGATGAAGCTTTCTTT.

The chain employs TRBV5-6 and TRBJ2-5, with 12 bases matching TRBD2. After removal of 4 bases from V and 2 bases from J, the junction contained 0 bases not matched to a gene. CDR1 SGHDT and CDR2 YYEEEE come from the germline V gene. This CDR3 region has 14 residues. In DNA, the CDR3 is TGTGCCAGCAGCGGACTAGCGGGGCAAGAGACCCAGTACTTC. Protein: CASSGLAGQETQYF. The full variable domain, in which reference TRBV5-6 and TRBJ2-5 provide the parts outside the CDR3, is DAGVTQSPTHLIKTRGQQVTLRCSPKSGHDTVSWYQQALGQGPQFIFQYYEEEERQRGNFPDRFSGHQFPNYSSELNVNALLLGDSALYLCASSGLAGQETQYFGPGTRLLVL.

The chain combines TRBV27 with TRBJ1-6; D ambiguous. The ends were cut back, 3 bases at V and 6 bases at J, with 9 bases in the middle. Germline loops: CDR1 MNHEY, CDR2 SMNVEV (reference sequence). This CDR3 has 14 residues. This CDR3 is CASSLLGFNSPLHF. The CDR3 coding sequence is TGTGCCAGCAGTTTGTTGGGTTTTAATTCACCCCTCCACTTT.

Regarding this clone: Relative to the germline gene, one junction end is altered; a read error may explain this. This chain joins TRBV3-1 (or the pseudogene TRBV3-2) and TRBJ2-7; no reliable D call. Per the germline V gene, CDR1 is LGHDT and CDR2 is YNNKEL (reference sequence). The CDR3 totals 11 residues. The CDR3 loop is CASSQEYEQYF. Here the CDR3 DNA reads TGTGCCAGCAGTCAAGAGTACGAGCAGTACTTC.

This clone is a singleton in its sample. V gene TRBV20-1 combines with J gene TRBJ2-3; D remains ambiguous. The CDR3 contains 15 residues. Germline CDR1 and CDR2: DFQATT and SNEGSKA (reference sequence). Trimming took off 3 bases at V and 2 bases at J, with 15 bases between the two ends. The CDR3 region is CSASTKGLFTDTQYF. CDR3 nucleotide sequence: TGCAGTGCTAGTACGAAGGGCCTCTTCACAGATACGCAGTATTTT.

This chain connects TRBV28 to TRBJ1-6; possible D gene TRBD1, 6 bases. Germline V gives CDR1 MDHEN, CDR2 SYDVKM. With 5 bases removed from V and 0 bases from J, the gap between germline ends came to 14 bases. CDR3 length: 17 amino acids. CDR3 protein: CASSKPGQSSYNSPLHF. In nucleotides, the CDR3 is TGTGCCAGCAGTAAGCCTGGACAGAGCTCCTATAATTCACCCCTCCACTTT.

The chain is built from TRBV6-5 and TRBJ2-7; a possible D gene is TRBD2 (5 bases). The germline CDR1 and CDR2 sequences are MNHEY and SVGAGI. Between the trimmed V and J ends, which lost 7 bases and 3 bases, there was a span of 13 bases. The length of the CDR3 is 13 residues. The DNA of the CDR3 is TGTGCCAGCATCGGACTCTCGTACTACGAGCAGTACGTC. This sequence encodes CASIGLSYYEQYV.

The chain joins TRBV6-5 to TRBJ2-5; 9 bases align to TRBD1. The germline CDR1 and CDR2 sequences are MNHEY and SVGAGI. The CDR3 sequence is 14 residues long. V was clipped by 4 bases and J by 4 bases; unmatched bases: 4. This chain's CDR3 is CASSLGQGGETQYF. CDR3 in DNA: TGTGCCAGCAGTTTGGGACAGGGAGGAGAGACCCAGTACTTC.

The chain recombines TRBV29-1 with TRBJ2-1; 11 bases are a match to TRBD2. With 4 bases clipped from V and 0 bases from J, the junction kept 17 bases outside the gene matches. From germline, CDR1 is SQVTM and CDR2 ANQGSEA. This CDR3 comprises 20 residues. CDR3 bases: TGCAGCGTTGTAGGGGGGCTAGGACTAGCGGGTAAGAGCTCCTACAATGAGCAGTTCTTC. Its translation is CSVVGGLGLAGKSSYNEQFF.

This clone was recorded only once. The V gene is TRBV4-2, the J gene TRBJ1-5, with D unclear. Germline CDR1 and CDR2: LGHNA and YNFKEQ. This CDR3 has 15 amino acids. Between the trimmed V and J ends, which lost 1 base and 0 bases, there was a span of 7 bases. In DNA, the CDR3 is TGTGCCAGCAGCCAAGTGAGGGTTAGCAATCAGCCCCAGCATTTT. Translating gives CASSQVRVSNQPQHF.

The chain uses TRBV6-1 and TRBJ2-7; the D gene is possibly TRBD2 (5 bases). The CDR3 extends over 13 amino acids. Germline CDR1 and CDR2: MNHNS and SASEGT. Trimming shortened V by 0 bases and J by 6 bases, and 9 bases separated the two germline ends. CDR3 region: CASSEAGESEQYV. The CDR3 DNA reads TGTGCCAGCAGTGAAGCCGGGGAGAGCGAGCAGTACGTC.

The chain joins TRBV12-3 or TRBV12-4 to TRBJ2-7; 8 positions match TRBD2. The CDR3 has 13 amino acids. V shed 2 bases and J 6 bases; nucleotides not matched to a gene: 3. The CDR3 here is CASSLRGGGEQYF. The CDR3 DNA reads TGTGCCAGCAGTTTACGGGGGGGCGGCGAGCAGTACTTC.

The chain carries TRBV7-2 and TRBJ2-1, with a tentative D call TRBD2 (5 bases). The CDR3 length is 16 residues. Germline V gene data show CDR1 as SGHTA and CDR2 as FQGNSA. V was trimmed by 1 base and J by 0 bases, leaving 10 bases between them. The CDR3 DNA reads TGTGCCAGCAGCTTAGGCCGGGGTTACTCCTACAATGAGCAGTTCTTC. Translation: CASSLGRGYSYNEQFF.

The V call is TRBV5-6, the J call TRBJ2-3; 9 bases map to TRBD1. The germline V gene encodes CDR1 SGHDT and CDR2 YYEEEE. The CDR3 is made up of 16 amino acids. With V trimmed by 5 bases and J by 1 base, 8 bases remained unmatched. The CDR3 region has the DNA TGTGCCAGCAGGGAACAGGGGGCTCTAGGCACAGATACGCAGTATTTT. The encoded protein is CASREQGALGTDTQYF.

CDR3: CASSQGAANEQFF. CDR3 nucleotides: TGCGCCAGCAGCCAAGGGGCGGCTAATGAGCAGTTCTTC. This chain links TRBV4-1 with TRBJ2-1; no clear D. Germline assignment: CDR1 MGHRA and CDR2 YSYEKL. Deletions cut 1 base from V and 7 bases from J, with 8 bases between. The CDR3 is 13 amino acids.

J is TRBJ2-5 and V is TRBV19; TRBD1 aligns across 7 bases. V shed 3 bases, J shed 9 bases, and the junction held 10 bases outside the gene matches. Germline CDR1 reads LNHDA; CDR2 reads SQIVND (reference sequence). CDR3 length: 14 residues. DNA of the CDR3: TGTGCCAGTAGTATCAGACAGGGTTGGTCGGCCCAGTACTTC. It codes for CASSIRQGWSAQYF.

This chain links TRBV6-5 with TRBJ1-4; D not resolved. The V end was cut by 2 bases, the J end by 1 base, with 11 bases between. Germline loops: CDR1 MNHEY, CDR2 SVGAGI. The CDR3 is 16 amino acids. CDR3 nucleotide sequence: TGTGCCAGCAGTTACGGGCCAGGTGGAACTAATGAAAAACTGTTTTTT. Translating gives CASSYGPGGTNEKLFF.

As concerns this clone: The junction and the germline gene differ at one end; a read error may be behind it. V gene TRBV7-7 combines with J gene TRBJ1-5, with D maybe TRBD1 (5 bases). Germline V gives CDR1 SSHAT, CDR2 FNYEAQ (reference sequence). This CDR3 comprises 15 residues. CDR3 region: CASSLAGAGDQPQHF. Written as DNA, the CDR3 is TGTGCTAGCAGCTTAGCCGGGGCGGGTGATCAGCCCCAGCATTTT. Based on the CDR3 plus reference TRBV7-7 and TRBJ1-5, the full variable domain is GAGVSQSPRYKVTKRGQDVTLRCDPISSHATLYWYQQALGQGPEFLTYFNYEAQPDKSGLPSDRFSAERPEGSISTLTIQRTEQRDSAMYRCASSLAGAGDQPQHFGDGTRLSIL.